What follows are 3 T cell receptor beta chains derived from one specimen sequenced in a study of T cell changes during pregnancy in multiple sclerosis. Produced via immunoSEQ multiplex PCR; TCRdb's table is partial and in-frame only. The sample shows roughly 40,000 clones, about 92% of them seen only once. The sample here was CD8+ T cells from peripheral blood mononuclear cells, taken in the first trimester of pregnancy. The receptors originated from a female donor with multiple sclerosis, enrolled in a pregnancy study.

CDR3 region: CASSDSIGTGELFF. The CDR3 nucleotides are TGTGCCAGCAGTGATAGCATCGGGACCGGGGAGCTGTTTTTT. This sequence joins TRBV6-4 and TRBJ2-2; D uncertain. V lost 3 bases to trimming and J lost 5 bases, with 10 bases between them. Germline CDR1 MRHNA, CDR2 SNTAGT. The CDR3 has 14 residues.

The rearrangement uses TRBV29-1 and TRBJ2-5; D gene uncertain. The better agreement between TRBJ2-7 and the DNA end casts doubt on the J call. The CDR3 spans 13 residues. Germline V gene data show CDR1 as SQVTM and CDR2 as ANQGSEA. The CDR3 bases are TGCAGCGTTGAAGACGGTTTTACCTACGAGCAGTACTTC. Protein sequence: CSVEDGFTYEQYF.

V usage is TRBV30 and J usage is TRBJ2-7; 11 nucleotides agree with TRBD1. The CDR3 runs to 14 residues. From germline, CDR1 is GTSNPN and CDR2 SVGIG (reference sequence). J lost 4 bases, V lost 4 bases, and 6 bases had no gene match. For the CDR3, the DNA is TGTGCCTGGAACATGGGACAGGGGGGTTACGAGCAGTACTTC. Translating it yields CAWNMGQGGYEQYF.